These 22 T cell receptor beta chains originate from one sample sequenced in a study of cytotoxic CD8 clonotypes in ibrutinib-treated CLL. Measured with immunoSEQ multiplex PCR; TCRdb has only the in-frame clones, and not every one. The table records approximately 9,000 clones, more than 70% of them present only once. Sample: PBMCs, taken before ibrutinib treatment. These receptors all stem from a human donor with chronic lymphocytic leukemia.

The rearrangement joins TRBV10-1 to TRBJ2-1; TRBD2 matches 12 bases. CDR1 WNHNN and CDR2 SYGVQD come from the germline V gene (reference sequence). J gave up 12 bases and V 2 bases, and 5 bases lay outside the gene matches. This CDR3 has 14 residues. The CDR3 nucleotides read TGCGCCAGCAGTGAGAGTCTAGCGGGAGGGGTGCAGTTCTTC. Translated, it gives CASSESLAGGVQFF.

This CDR3 reads CASSPPYGLSGTDTQYF. The CDR3 coding sequence is TGTGCCAGCTCACCACCCTACGGACTCTCTGGCACAGATACGCAGTATTTT. The chain recombines TRBV18 with TRBJ2-3; TRBD2 might be the D (5 bases). Trimming stripped 0 bases from V and 1 base from J, with 14 bases between. The CDR3 is made up of 17 amino acids. CDR1 and CDR2 from the germline V gene are KGHSH and LQKENI. The whole variable domain, filled in from reference TRBV18 and TRBJ2-3, reads NAGVMQNPRHLVRRRGQEARLRCSPMKGHSHVYWYRQLPEEGLKFMVYLQKENIIDESGMPKERFSAEFPKEGPSILRIQQVVRGDSAAYFCASSPPYGLSGTDTQYFGPGTRLTVL.

The rearrangement joins TRBV5-8 to TRBJ2-7, with 9 nucleotides matching TRBD1. Germline values: CDR1 SGHTS, CDR2 YDEGEE. V shed 2 bases and J 3 bases; nucleotides not matched to a gene: 9. The CDR3 runs 16 residues. The CDR3 protein is CASSFLLGQGIYEQYF. CDR3 coding DNA: TGTGCCAGCAGCTTTCTGCTGGGACAGGGAATCTACGAGCAGTACTTC.

This chain uses TRBV5-1 with TRBJ2-7, with a weak D call TRBD2 (6 bases). V lost 2 bases and J 6 bases, leaving 18 bases between the germline ends. Germline V CDR1 and CDR2: SGHRS, YFSETQ. This CDR3 is built from 15 residues. This CDR3 reads CASSFDGGRSGEQYF. CDR3 sequence (DNA): TGCGCCAGCAGCTTCGATGGAGGGAGGTCAGGCGAGCAGTACTTC.

This clone appeared a few times. The chain employs TRBV4-1 and TRBJ1-3, with D tentatively TRBD1 (5 bases). The V end was cut by 4 bases, the J end by 2 bases, with 12 bases between. Germline V lookup: CDR1 MGHRA, CDR2 YSYEKL. The CDR3 has 15 residues. The CDR3 coding sequence is TGCGCCAGCAGCCTCGGACGGGGGGCTGGAAACACCATATATTTT. Translation gives CASSLGRGAGNTIYF.

This chain joins TRBV15 and TRBJ1-1, with D unclear. V shed 2 bases and J shed 1 base, with 14 bases lying between them. Germline lookup yields CDR1 LNHNV and CDR2 YYDKDF (reference sequence). This CDR3 has 16 residues. In nucleotides, the CDR3 is TGTGCCACCAGCAGAAGGGCGGGGATCTCGAACACTGAAGCTTTCTTT. It codes for CATSRRAGISNTEAFF.

This clone is labeled as large. The genes are TRBV2 and TRBJ2-1; 10 nucleotides line up with TRBD2. J gave up 7 bases and V 4 bases, and 7 bases lay outside the gene matches. The CDR3 totals 15 residues. CDR1 is SNHLY and CDR2 is FYNNEI in the germline V gene. CDR3 amino acids: CASSGPGTSANEQFF. The CDR3 bases are TGTGCCAGCAGTGGCCCCGGGACTAGCGCAAATGAGCAGTTCTTC.

This clone was recorded once. The chain combines TRBV27 with TRBJ2-1, with 9 bases aligning to TRBD2. CDR1 and CDR2 (germline): MNHEY, SMNVEV (reference sequence). Trimming removed 5 bases from V and 7 bases from J; junction bases left unmatched: 9. The length of the CDR3 is 15 residues. Here the CDR3 reads CASSTLAGEYNEQFF. CDR3 sequence (DNA): TGTGCCAGCAGTACCTTAGCGGGAGAGTATAATGAGCAGTTCTTC.

The chain is built from TRBV28 and TRBJ1-4; 7 nucleotides align to TRBD1. The trim removed 8 bases at V and 7 bases at J, leaving 16 bases unmatched. The CDR3 is 16 amino acids. Germline V CDR1 and CDR2: MDHEN, SYDVKM. CDR3 amino acids: CASLRENRGWVEKLFF. CDR3 DNA: TGTGCCAGCCTCCGGGAAAACAGGGGTTGGGTTGAAAAACTGTTTTTT.

This clone has a handful of counts. The rearrangement uses TRBV20-1 and TRBJ2-7; D remains ambiguous. V was cut by 3 bases and J by 2 bases, with 5 bases left in between. The CDR3 is 11 residues long. Germline V gene data show CDR1 as DFQATT and CDR2 as SNEGSKA (reference sequence). The CDR3 sequence is CSASSTYEQYF. For the CDR3, the DNA is TGCAGTGCTAGCAGTACCTACGAGCAGTACTTC.

The rearrangement links TRBV6-1 to TRBJ1-1; D remains unclear. The V end lost 4 bases, the J end lost 4 bases, and 10 bases lay between the germline ends. CDR1 is MNHNS and CDR2 is SASEGT in the germline V gene. The CDR3 is 13 residues long. The CDR3 loop is CASSVILGTEAFF. For the CDR3, the DNA is TGTGCCAGCAGTGTCATACTTGGCACTGAAGCTTTCTTT.

V gene TRBV5-1 combines with J gene TRBJ2-2, with 8 bases lining up with TRBD1. J was trimmed by 7 bases and V by 2 bases; bases with no gene match: 4. Germline loops: CDR1 SGHRS, CDR2 YFSETQ. The CDR3 loop spans 14 amino acids. The CDR3 loop reads CASSLDRGFGELFF. The CDR3 bases are TGCGCCAGCAGCTTAGACAGGGGTTTCGGGGAGCTGTTTTTT.

This clone is a singleton in its sample. The chain is built from TRBV5-1 and TRBJ1-3; a possible D gene is TRBD1 (5 bases). The V gene's germline CDR1 is SGHRS and CDR2 YFSETQ. This CDR3 region has 14 residues. V lost 0 bases, J lost 4 bases, and 8 bases lay in between. Written as DNA, the CDR3 is TGCGCCAGCAGCTTGGACAGGAAGGGAAACACCATATATTTT. Protein sequence: CASSLDRKGNTIYF.

The rearrangement joins TRBV5-1 to TRBJ2-4, with 8 bases fitting TRBD1. Germline V gene lookup returns CDR1 SGHRS and CDR2 YFSETQ. The junction had 8 bases not matched to a gene; V was cut back by 4 bases and J by 5 bases. The CDR3 is 15 residues long. The CDR3 nucleotides are TGCGCCAGCAGCCCCGGGGACAGGAGGGAAAACATTCAGTACTTC. It yields the protein CASSPGDRRENIQYF.

This clone has more than one count but fewer than ten. This rearrangement joins TRBV11-2 to TRBJ2-7; 8 positions match TRBD1. V lost 5 bases and J lost 0; bases outside the gene matches: 6. The CDR3 has 15 residues. Looked up from germline, CDR1 is SGHAT and CDR2 is FQNNGV. The CDR3 DNA follows: TGTGCCAGCAGCCCACGGACAGGGATCTCCTACGAGCAGTACTTC. This codes for CASSPRTGISYEQYF.

This clone was picked up a small number of times. The V and J genes are TRBV19 and TRBJ1-4; possible D gene TRBD1, 6 bases. The germline V gene encodes CDR1 LNHDA and CDR2 SQIVND (reference sequence). Trimming took 5 bases from V and 7 from J, leaving 17 bases between them. CDR3 length: 15 residues. CDR3 loop: CASSFRTAGGEKLFF. The CDR3 DNA sequence: TGTGCCAGTAGTTTCCGGACAGCGGGGGGTGAAAAACTGTTTTTT.

The chain links TRBV6-1 to TRBJ2-7; TRBD2 matches at 9 bases. CDR3 length: 15 amino acids. Germline CDR1 is MNHNS and CDR2 is SASEGT. The ends lost 1 base at V and 5 bases at J; junction bases unmatched: 6. CDR3 nucleotide sequence: TGTGCCAGCAGTGAAGTTGGCGGGAGGGCAGACGAGCAGTACTTC. This sequence encodes CASSEVGGRADEQYF.

This chain uses TRBV19 with TRBJ2-6, with D possibly matching TRBD2 (5 bases). The CDR3 is 14 amino acids. V was shortened by 7 bases and J by 0 bases, with 7 bases between the two germline ends. Germline CDR1 LNHDA, CDR2 SQIVND (reference sequence). The CDR3 DNA sequence: TGTGCCAGTATTAGCGACTCTGGGGCCAACGTCCTGACTTTC. This encodes CASISDSGANVLTF.

Points on this clone: The junction differs from germline at one of its ends, possibly a read error. The J gene is TRBJ2-7, the V gene TRBV6-8, with a tentative D call TRBD2 (5 bases). In germline, CDR1 is MNHGY, CDR2 SAAAGT. The CDR3 spans 11 residues. The CDR3 loop is CATTSGSLGLF. CDR3 nucleotide sequence: TGTGCCACCACCTCGGGCAGCCTTGGACTCTTC.

The chain employs TRBV4-1 and TRBJ1-6; D unclear. This CDR3 is 16 amino acids long. Germline V gene lookup returns CDR1 MGHRA and CDR2 YSYEKL. Deletions cut 1 base from V and 7 bases from J, with 14 bases between. CDR3 in amino acids: CASSQAESLGNSPLHF. As DNA, the CDR3 is TGCGCCAGCAGCCAAGCCGAGAGTCTGGGGAATTCACCCCTCCACTTT.

V usage is TRBV5-4 and J usage is TRBJ2-5; no reliable D call. This CDR3 region has 14 residues. Trimming shortened V by 0 bases and J by 7 bases, and 13 bases separated the two germline ends. Germline values: CDR1 SGHNT, CDR2 YYREEE (reference sequence). Here the CDR3 DNA reads TGTGCCAGCAGCTTGGCCGACATTACGGGGACCCAGTACTTC. Its translation: CASSLADITGTQYF. The entire variable domain, with the rest obtained from reference TRBV5-4 and TRBJ2-5, is as follows: ETGVTQSPTHLIKTRGQQVTLRCSSQSGHNTVSWYQQALGQGPQFIFQYYREEENGRGNFPPRFSGLQFPNYSSELNVNALELDDSALYLCASSLADITGTQYFGPGTRLLVL.

V gene TRBV9 combines with J gene TRBJ1-1; D call uncertain. The CDR3 is 13 amino acids. CDR1 is SGDLS, CDR2 YYNGEE, per germline. The V and J ends lost 4 bases and 8 bases respectively, with 15 bases between them. The DNA of the CDR3 is TGTGCCAGCAGCCCCTCCCCCACAGCGGAAGCTTTCTTT. Protein: CASSPSPTAEAFF.